Sequencing of this TCR beta chain was carried out in a study of cytomegalovirus exposure and HLA in healthy donors. Study-level results: Most sequenced TCRs were rare (though some public TCRs occurred in many donors). Among the sequence variants, a highly shared cluster was likely an artifact of sequencing.

Primers included in the PCR were 60 Vbeta and 13 Jbeta primers. Sequencing used immunoSEQ multiplex PCR; TCRdb keeps in-frame clones, though not all of them. The sample carries 110,000 or so clones, approximately 72% recorded once. The germline V gene has CDR1 MNHEY and CDR2 SVGAGI. This CDR3 has 14 amino acids. Unmatched junction bases numbered 2, after V lost 0 bases and J lost 4 bases. This clone was seen a single time. Its antigen is still unknown. The identical CDR3 is also encoded by other nucleotide sequences in the sample. The sample taken for sequencing was PBMCs. V is TRBV6-5 and J is TRBJ1-2; 7 bases line up with TRBD1. The TCR was taken from a young man in good health and CMV-seronegative. CDR3 bases: TGTGCCAGCAGTTACTCGCGGGACAGCTATGGCTACACCTTC. This sequence encodes CASSYSRDSYGYTF.